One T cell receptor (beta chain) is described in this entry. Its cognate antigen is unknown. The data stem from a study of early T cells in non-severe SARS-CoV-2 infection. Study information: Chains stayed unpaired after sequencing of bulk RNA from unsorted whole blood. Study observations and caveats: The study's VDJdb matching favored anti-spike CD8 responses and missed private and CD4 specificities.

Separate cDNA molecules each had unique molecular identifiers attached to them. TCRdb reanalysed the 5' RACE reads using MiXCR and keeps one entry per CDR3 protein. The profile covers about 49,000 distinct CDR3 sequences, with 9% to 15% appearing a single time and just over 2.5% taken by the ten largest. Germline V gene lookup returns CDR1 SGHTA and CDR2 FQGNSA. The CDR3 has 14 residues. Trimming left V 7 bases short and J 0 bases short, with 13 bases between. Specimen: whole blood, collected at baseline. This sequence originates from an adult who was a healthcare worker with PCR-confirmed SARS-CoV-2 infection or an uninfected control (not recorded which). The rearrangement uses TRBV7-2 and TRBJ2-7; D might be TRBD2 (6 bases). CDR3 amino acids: CASTRTTSSYEQYF. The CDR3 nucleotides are TGTGCCAGCACCCGGACTACTAGCTCCTACGAGCAGTACTTC. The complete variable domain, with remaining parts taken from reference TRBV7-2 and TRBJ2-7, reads GAGVSQSPSNKVTEKGKDVELRCDPISGHTALYWYRQSLGQGLEFLIYFQGNSAPDKSGLPSDRFSAERTGGSVSTLTIQRTQQEDSAVYLCASTRTTSSYEQYFGPGTRLTVT.